The 28 T cell receptor beta chains listed next were all sequenced from one sample in a study of Siglec-9 on CD8 T cells in melanoma. Profiled with immunoSEQ multiplex PCR; TCRdb holds only in-frame clones, not every one. The sample consists of some 39,000 clones, 84% of them appearing once. Sequenced input: Siglec-9- CD8+ T cells sorted from blood. These receptors were obtained from a human donor in good health.

The CDR3 coding sequence is TGTGCCGCCCGGGACAGGGGGAATTACGGCGGGGAGCTGTTTTTT. Protein sequence: CAARDRGNYGGELFF. The chain is built from TRBV6-1 and TRBJ2-2; 11 bases map to TRBD1. CDR1 is MNHNS and CDR2 is SASEGT in the germline V gene. J was trimmed by 7 bases and V by 11 bases; bases with no gene match: 12. The CDR3 sequence is 15 residues long.

This clone was seen a handful of times. The chain joins TRBV6-4 to TRBJ2-3; no firm D call. Trimming left V 0 bases short and J 0 bases short, with 7 bases between. The germline CDR1 and CDR2 sequences are MRHNA and SNTAGT. The CDR3 has 15 amino acids. The CDR3 nucleotides read TGTGCCAGCAGTGACTCTCCCGCTAGCACAGATACGCAGTATTTT. It yields the protein CASSDSPASTDTQYF.

The rearrangement links TRBV6-4 to TRBJ2-2; D not certain. CDR1 and CDR2 (germline): MRHNA, SNTAGT. The germline V and J ends were trimmed by 8 bases and 0 bases, with 7 bases remaining between them. The CDR3 is made up of 13 amino acids. This CDR3 reads CASRAPNTGELFF. CDR3 nucleotide sequence: TGTGCCAGCCGGGCACCGAACACCGGGGAGCTGTTTTTT.

This rearrangement joins TRBV19 to TRBJ1-5; D perhaps matches TRBD1 (6 bases). V gave up 5 bases and J gave up 3 bases, with 17 bases separating them. This CDR3 has 16 residues. The germline gives CDR1 LNHDA, CDR2 SQIVND (reference sequence). The CDR3 nucleotides read TGTGCCAGTAGTGTACAGGGTTATGTGGTCAATCAGCCCCAGCATTTT. It translates to CASSVQGYVVNQPQHF.

V and J are TRBV5-5 and TRBJ2-1; 12 bases agree with TRBD2. The J segment lost 8 bases and the V segment lost 3 bases, leaving 6 bases of the junction unmatched. The CDR3 consists of 15 residues. From germline, CDR1 is SGHKS and CDR2 YYEKEE (reference sequence). This chain's CDR3 is CASSWGLAGTDEQFF. CDR3 nucleotides: TGTGCCAGCAGCTGGGGACTAGCGGGTACCGATGAGCAGTTCTTC.

The chain carries TRBV28 and TRBJ1-2, with 9 bases identical to TRBD1. CDR1 and CDR2 (germline): MDHEN, SYDVKM. This CDR3 spans 15 amino acids. Trimming cost V 4 bases and J 6 bases; bases outside gene matches: 9. CDR3 residues: CASSSWTGVGNGYTF. CDR3 bases: TGTGCCAGCAGTTCGTGGACAGGGGTCGGTAATGGCTACACCTTC.

The chain combines TRBV11-2 with TRBJ2-1; TRBD2 matches 8 bases. Unmatched junction bases numbered 19, after V lost 3 bases and J lost 9 bases. Germline V gene lookup returns CDR1 SGHAT and CDR2 FQNNGV. CDR3 size: 18 residues. As DNA, the CDR3 is TGTGCCAGCAGCTTCGCCCCTTCCGGAACCCCGCGGGGGGTTGAGCAGTTCTTC. It codes for CASSFAPSGTPRGVEQFF.

The CDR3, as DNA: TGTGCCAGCAGCTTGGACAGCAGATTCATGAACACTGAAGCTTTCTTT. Residues: CASSLDSRFMNTEAFF. This chain connects TRBV5-4 to TRBJ1-1; D is ambiguous. With 0 bases removed from V and 0 bases from J, the gap between germline ends came to 12 bases. CDR1 and CDR2 from the germline V gene are SGHNT and YYREEE (reference sequence). The CDR3 consists of 16 residues.

The rearrangement joins TRBV6-6 to TRBJ1-2; the D is unclear. Germline lookup yields CDR1 MNHNY and CDR2 SVGAGI (reference sequence). V lost 0 bases, J lost 0 bases, and 2 bases lay in between. The CDR3 extends over 13 amino acids. CDR3 amino acids: CASSYSTNYGYTF. CDR3 nucleotide sequence: TGTGCCAGCAGTTACTCAACTAACTATGGCTACACCTTC.

V and J are TRBV5-6 and TRBJ1-1; TRBD1 is a possible D gene (5 bases). Germline CDR1 SGHDT, CDR2 YYEEEE. Trimming shortened V by 0 bases and J by 7 bases, and 13 bases separated the two germline ends. The CDR3 spans 14 residues. The CDR3 sequence is CASSLASGVGEAFF. CDR3 DNA: TGTGCCAGCAGCTTGGCATCGGGGGTCGGTGAAGCTTTCTTT.

The CDR3 reads CASSEITGTGYNSPLHF. CDR3 bases: TGTGCCAGCAGTGAAATCACCGGGACAGGTTATAATTCACCCCTCCACTTT. J is TRBJ1-6 and V is TRBV25-1, with 8 bases fitting TRBD1. With 2 bases clipped from V and 4 bases from J, the junction kept 7 bases outside the gene matches. From germline, CDR1 is MGHDK and CDR2 SYGVNS. This CDR3 comprises 17 residues.

The chain uses TRBV6-1 and TRBJ1-2; perhaps TRBD1 as D (6 bases). Germline lookup yields CDR1 MNHNS and CDR2 SASEGT. This CDR3 has 18 amino acids. Trimming took 0 bases from V and 2 from J, leaving 19 bases between them. CDR3 DNA: TGTGCCAGCAGTGAAGCGCTGGGACGGTGGGGGCTAAACTATGGCTACACCTTC. As protein: CASSEALGRWGLNYGYTF.

V and J are TRBV9 and TRBJ2-5, with D maybe TRBD2 (6 bases). This CDR3 has 13 residues. Germline CDR1 and CDR2: SGDLS and YYNGEE. V gave up 4 bases and J gave up 4 bases, with 11 bases separating them. CDR3 protein: CASSLSSGETQYF. CDR3 nucleotides: TGTGCCAGCAGCCTAAGTAGCGGAGAGACCCAGTACTTC.

The chain has TRBV19 and TRBJ1-5, with a possible D match to TRBD1 (6 bases). The CDR3 contains 14 residues. Trimming removed 3 bases at V and 3 bases at J, with 9 bases between. The germline gives CDR1 LNHDA, CDR2 SQIVND (reference sequence). The CDR3 DNA follows: TGTGCCAGTAGTATCCGGGACATCAATCAGCCCCAGCATTTT. Translating gives CASSIRDINQPQHF.

The rearrangement uses TRBV30 and TRBJ2-5; D not resolved. V lost 4 bases and J lost 0, with 12 bases in between. Per the germline V gene, CDR1 is GTSNPN and CDR2 is SVGIG (reference sequence). CDR3 length equals 14 residues. The CDR3 coding sequence is TGTGCCTGGACCGGCGGCGCCGACCAAGAGACCCAGTACTTC. This sequence encodes CAWTGGADQETQYF.

The chain uses TRBV4-2 and TRBJ1-2; D might be TRBD1 (6 bases). Germline V lookup: CDR1 LGHNA, CDR2 YNFKEQ. The V end was cut by 4 bases, the J end by 5 bases, with 14 bases between. CDR3 length: 14 residues. The CDR3 reads CASSPLDSSYGYTF. As DNA, the CDR3 is TGTGCCAGCAGCCCCCTGGACAGCTCTTATGGCTACACCTTC.

J is TRBJ1-1 and V is TRBV19, with a weak D call TRBD1 (5 bases). V was clipped by 5 bases and J by 2 bases, with 18 bases between them. CDR3 size: 16 residues. Germline V gene lookup returns CDR1 LNHDA and CDR2 SQIVND (reference sequence). CDR3 sequence: CASSVHGTASNTEAFF. CDR3 in DNA: TGTGCCAGTAGTGTGCACGGGACGGCTTCTAACACTGAAGCTTTCTTT.

V usage is TRBV6-1 and J usage is TRBJ1-5; a weak D match, TRBD1 (6 bases). Germline values: CDR1 MNHNS, CDR2 SASEGT. This CDR3 is 15 amino acids long. The germline V and J ends were trimmed by 4 bases and 4 bases, with 14 bases remaining between them. The CDR3, as DNA: TGTGCCAGCAGTGGCCTGGAGGGGGGAAATCAGCCCCAGCATTTT. The encoded protein is CASSGLEGGNQPQHF.

This chain connects TRBV4-2 to TRBJ1-4; D not resolved. CDR3 length equals 16 residues. Germline loops: CDR1 LGHNA, CDR2 YNFKEQ. The V gene lost 0 bases and the J gene lost 6 bases, with 14 bases spanning the gap. CDR3 in amino acids: CASSQDPKGFDEKLFF. The CDR3 DNA reads TGTGCCAGCAGCCAAGATCCGAAGGGCTTTGATGAAAAACTGTTTTTT.

This chain links TRBV15 with TRBJ1-1; no clear D. Germline CDR1 LNHNV, CDR2 YYDKDF (reference sequence). Trimming shortened V by 5 bases and J by 7 bases, and 14 bases separated the two germline ends. This CDR3 region has 13 residues. CDR3: CATSFGRSDEAFF. The CDR3 coding sequence is TGTGCCACCAGCTTTGGGAGGTCAGATGAAGCTTTCTTT.

The gene calls are TRBV4-1 and TRBJ2-1, with no clear D. The V end lost 0 bases, the J end lost 3 bases, and 9 bases lay between the germline ends. This CDR3 is 15 amino acids long. The germline gives CDR1 MGHRA, CDR2 YSYEKL. CDR3 protein: CASSQDPSDYNEQFF. CDR3 DNA sequence: TGCGCCAGCAGCCAAGATCCGTCGGACTACAATGAGCAGTTCTTC.

This clone was observed once. This chain connects TRBV29-1 to TRBJ1-1; possible D gene TRBD1, 5 bases. Trimming removed 7 bases from V and 4 bases from J, with 16 bases in between. This CDR3 is 13 amino acids long. The V gene's germline CDR1 is SQVTM and CDR2 ANQGSEA. The CDR3 DNA follows: TGCAGCGCCGTGGGGGGTCCCTCCACTGAAGCTTTCTTT. This translates into CSAVGGPSTEAFF.

The V gene is TRBV30, the J gene TRBJ2-1, with TRBD1 matching 11 bases. The length of the CDR3 is 14 residues. Germline CDR1 reads GTSNPN; CDR2 reads SVGIG (reference sequence). V shed 2 bases, J shed 7 bases, and the junction held 4 bases outside the gene matches. The CDR3 sequence: CAWSTGTGGNEQFF. The DNA for the CDR3 is TGTGCCTGGAGTACCGGGACAGGGGGTAATGAGCAGTTCTTC. The full variable domain, its missing parts supplied by reference TRBV30 and TRBJ2-1, is SQTIHQWPATLVQPVGSPLSLECTVEGTSNPNLYWYRQAAGRGLQLLFYSVGIGQISSEVPQNLSASRPQDRQFILSSKKLLLSDSGFYLCAWSTGTGGNEQFFGPGTRLTVL.

The chain carries TRBV7-2 and TRBJ1-1; D perhaps matches TRBD1 (6 bases). This CDR3 contains 18 residues. Germline V gives CDR1 SGHTA, CDR2 FQGNSA. V was shortened by 3 bases and J by 1 base, with 21 bases between the two germline ends. The CDR3 nucleotides read TGTGCCAGCAGCTTCCACTTAACCCTCGGGACACCGAACACTGAAGCTTTCTTT. As protein: CASSFHLTLGTPNTEAFF.

V is TRBV9 and J is TRBJ1-2, with D possibly TRBD1 on 5 matching bases. Germline-derived CDR1 and CDR2 are SGDLS and YYNGEE. There are 17 residues in the CDR3. Trimming pared 0 bases from V and 3 bases from J, leaving 18 bases between. The CDR3 protein is CASSVGGVVQGDYGYTF. As DNA, the CDR3 is TGTGCCAGCAGCGTAGGAGGAGTAGTGCAGGGTGACTATGGCTACACCTTC.

V usage is TRBV11-2 and J usage is TRBJ2-5; D gene uncertain. Germline assignment: CDR1 SGHAT and CDR2 FQNNGV. The CDR3 is made up of 15 amino acids. Trimming shortened V by 5 bases and J by 2 bases, and 15 bases separated the two germline ends. In DNA, the CDR3 is TGTGCCAGCAGCCTTGACCCGGGTTGGCAAGAGACCCAGTACTTC. This gives the protein CASSLDPGWQETQYF. Full variable domain (remainder filled in from reference TRBV11-2 and TRBJ2-5): EAGVAQSPRYKIIEKRQSVAFWCNPISGHATLYWYQQILGQGPKLLIQFQNNGVVDDSQLPKDRFSAERLKGVDSTLKIQPAKLEDSAVYLCASSLDPGWQETQYFGPGTRLLVL.

The V call is TRBV7-9, the J call TRBJ2-3; 8 nucleotides match TRBD1. After removal of 11 bases from V and 0 bases from J, the junction contained 4 bases not matched to a gene. Germline CDR1 is SEHNR and CDR2 is FQNEAQ (reference sequence). This CDR3 is 13 amino acids long. The CDR3 DNA reads TGTGCCGGGACAGGTACTAGCACAGATACGCAGTATTTT. Amino acids: CAGTGTSTDTQYF.

Only a few counts were recorded for this clone. The chain recombines TRBV28 with TRBJ1-1; no clear D gene. Germline assignment: CDR1 MDHEN and CDR2 SYDVKM. The CDR3 loop spans 12 amino acids. Between the trimmed V and J ends, which lost 11 bases and 0 bases, there was a span of 10 bases. The CDR3 sequence: CACRGVNTEAFF. The CDR3 region has the DNA TGTGCCTGCCGGGGTGTGAACACTGAAGCTTTCTTT.